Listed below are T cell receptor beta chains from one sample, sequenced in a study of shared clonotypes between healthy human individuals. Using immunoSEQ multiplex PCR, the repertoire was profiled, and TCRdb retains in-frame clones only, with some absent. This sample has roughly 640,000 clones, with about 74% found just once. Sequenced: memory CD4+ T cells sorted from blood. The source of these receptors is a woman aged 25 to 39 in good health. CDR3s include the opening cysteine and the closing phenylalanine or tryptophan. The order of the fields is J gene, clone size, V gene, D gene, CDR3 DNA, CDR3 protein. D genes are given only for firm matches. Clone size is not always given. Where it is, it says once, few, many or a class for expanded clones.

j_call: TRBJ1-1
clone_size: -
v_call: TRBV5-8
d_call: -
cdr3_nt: TGTGCCAGCAGCTTTGGGGGGGCTAGGGGCACTGAAGCTTTCTTT
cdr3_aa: CASSFGGARGTEAFF

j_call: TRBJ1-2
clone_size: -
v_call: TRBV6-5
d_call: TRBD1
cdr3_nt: TGTGCCAGCAGCCCGACAGGGGACTATGGCTACACCTTC
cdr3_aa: CASSPTGDYGYTF

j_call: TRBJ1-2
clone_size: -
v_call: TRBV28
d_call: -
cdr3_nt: TGTGCCAGCAGTTTAAAGTTGGGTGGCTACACCTTC
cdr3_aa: CASSLKLGGYTF

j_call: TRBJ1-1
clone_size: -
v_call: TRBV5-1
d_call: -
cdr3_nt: TGCGCCAGCAGCTTGGTAGGGGGTTCTGAAGCTTTCTTT
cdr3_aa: CASSLVGGSEAFF

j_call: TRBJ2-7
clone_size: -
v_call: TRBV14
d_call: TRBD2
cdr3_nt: TGTGCCAGCAGCCGCTCATTGACTAGCGGGAGCTCCTACGAGCAGTACTTC
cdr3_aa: CASSRSLTSGSSYEQYF

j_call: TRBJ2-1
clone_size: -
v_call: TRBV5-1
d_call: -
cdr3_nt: TGCGCCAGCAGCTTGGTAGGGACGGCCTACAATGAGCAGTTCTTC
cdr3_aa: CASSLVGTAYNEQFF

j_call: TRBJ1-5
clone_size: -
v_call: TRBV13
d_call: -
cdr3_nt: TGTGCCAGCAGCCGGGGCTTAAGCAATCAGCCCCAGCATTTT
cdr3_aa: CASSRGLSNQPQHF

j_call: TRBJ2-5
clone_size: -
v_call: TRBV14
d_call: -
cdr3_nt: TGTGCCAGCAGCCAAGAAACAGGGTTGGTAGAGACCCAGTACTTC
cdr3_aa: CASSQETGLVETQYF

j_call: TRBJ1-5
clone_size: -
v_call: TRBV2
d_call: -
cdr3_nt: TGTGCCAGCACCAGAGATCCTGGGGAGCCCCAGCATTTT
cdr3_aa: CASTRDPGEPQHF

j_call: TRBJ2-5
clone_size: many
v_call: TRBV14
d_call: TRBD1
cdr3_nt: TGTGCCAGCAGCGGACAGGGGGTGACCCAGTACTTC
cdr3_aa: CASSGQGVTQYF

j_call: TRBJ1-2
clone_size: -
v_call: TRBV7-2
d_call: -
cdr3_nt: TGTGCCAGCAGCTTAGCCCAGGCATTTAACTATGGCTACACCTTC
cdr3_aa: CASSLAQAFNYGYTF

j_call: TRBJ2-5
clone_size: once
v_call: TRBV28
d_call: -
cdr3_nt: TGTGCCAGCAGAGACGCTGGGGGGGAGACCCAGTACTTC
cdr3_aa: CASRDAGGETQYF

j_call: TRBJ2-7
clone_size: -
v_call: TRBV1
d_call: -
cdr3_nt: TGCACCAGCAGCCGAGGGAGGACTAGCGGGACGCAAAATCCATACTACGAGCAGTACTTC
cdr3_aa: CTSSRGRTSGTQNPYYEQYF

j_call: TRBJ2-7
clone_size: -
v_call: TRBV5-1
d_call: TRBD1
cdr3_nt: TGCGCCAGCAGCTCGGGACAGGGAAACTACGAGCAGTACTTC
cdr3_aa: CASSSGQGNYEQYF

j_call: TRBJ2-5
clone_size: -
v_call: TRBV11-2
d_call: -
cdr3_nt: TGTGCCAGCAGCTTAGGAGCTCAAGAGACCCAGTACTTC
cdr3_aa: CASSLGAQETQYF

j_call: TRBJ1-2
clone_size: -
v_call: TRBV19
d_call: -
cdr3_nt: TGTGCCAGTAGTAATACAGGTACTAACTATGGCTACACCTTC
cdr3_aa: CASSNTGTNYGYTF

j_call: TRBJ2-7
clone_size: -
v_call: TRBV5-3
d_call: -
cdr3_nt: TGTGCCAGAAGCCCCCGGGGGAGCTCCTACGAGCAGTACTTC
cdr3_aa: CARSPRGSSYEQYF

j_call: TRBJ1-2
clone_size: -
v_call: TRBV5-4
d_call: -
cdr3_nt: TGTGCCAGCAGTCTTACCAGGGGAGAAGGTGGCTACACCTTC
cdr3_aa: CASSLTRGEGGYTF

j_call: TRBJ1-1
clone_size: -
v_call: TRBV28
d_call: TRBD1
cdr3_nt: TGTGCCAGCAGGAGGGGCGGGACAGGGGTTGAAGCTTTCTTT
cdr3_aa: CASRRGGTGVEAFF

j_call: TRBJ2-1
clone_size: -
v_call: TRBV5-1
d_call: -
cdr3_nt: TGCGCCAGCAGCTTGGTAGTAATCCGGGGCCATAACAATGAGCAGTTCTTC
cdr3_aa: CASSLVVIRGHNNEQFF

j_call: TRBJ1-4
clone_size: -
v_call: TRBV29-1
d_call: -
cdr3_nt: TGCAGCGTTGAAGTAAATCCGGGACTTGGTGGAAAACTGTTTTTT
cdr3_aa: CSVEVNPGLGGKLFF

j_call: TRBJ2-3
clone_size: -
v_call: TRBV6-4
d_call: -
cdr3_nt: TGTGCCAGCAGTGTGGAGCGGGTAAGAGATACGCAGTATTTT
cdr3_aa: CASSVERVRDTQYF

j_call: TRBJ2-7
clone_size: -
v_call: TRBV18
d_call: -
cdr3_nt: TGTGCCAGCTCACCACGGGGTCAGGATAGCAACGAGCAGTACTTC
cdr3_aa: CASSPRGQDSNEQYF

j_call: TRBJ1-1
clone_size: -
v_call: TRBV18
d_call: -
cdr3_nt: TGTGCCAGCTCACCACCCCAAACCTTGGTGAGAACTGAAGCTTTCTTT
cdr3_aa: CASSPPQTLVRTEAFF

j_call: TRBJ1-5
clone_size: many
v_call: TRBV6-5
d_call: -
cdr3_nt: TGTGCCAGCAGTCCCCCCGGCCAGCCCCAGCATTTT
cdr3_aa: CASSPPGQPQHF

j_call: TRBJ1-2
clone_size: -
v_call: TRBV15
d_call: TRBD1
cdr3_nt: TGTGCCACCAGCAGAAAAAGACTCGGGCAGGGGGATGGCTACACCTTC
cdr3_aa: CATSRKRLGQGDGYTF

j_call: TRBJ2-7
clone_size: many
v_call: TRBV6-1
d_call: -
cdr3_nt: TGTGCCAGCATTTCCAACACCAGGGGTGGCGAGCAGTACTTC
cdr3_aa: CASISNTRGGEQYF

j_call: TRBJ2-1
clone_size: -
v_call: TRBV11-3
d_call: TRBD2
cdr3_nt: TGTGCCAGCAGCTTGGGGACTAGTCTTAATGAGCAGTTCTTC
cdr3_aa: CASSLGTSLNEQFF

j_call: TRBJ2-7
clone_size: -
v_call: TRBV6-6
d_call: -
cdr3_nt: TGTGCCAGCAGTTACCGGGAAGGAACCTACGAGCAGTACTTC
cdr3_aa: CASSYREGTYEQYF

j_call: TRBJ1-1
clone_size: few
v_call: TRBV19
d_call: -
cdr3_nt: TGTGCCAGTAGTCCACCCGGACGGGTGAACACTGAAGCTTTCTTT
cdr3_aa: CASSPPGRVNTEAFF

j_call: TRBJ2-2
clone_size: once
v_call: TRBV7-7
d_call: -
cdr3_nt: TGTGCCAGCAGCTTAGATACCCCCTACACCGGGGAGCTGTTTTTT
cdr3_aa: CASSLDTPYTGELFF